A single sample is the source of the 12 T cell receptor beta chains below, sequenced in a study of cytomegalovirus exposure and HLA in healthy donors. PCR involved 60 Vbeta and 13 Jbeta primers. The repertoire was sequenced with immunoSEQ multiplex PCR; TCRdb's copy has only in-frame clones and lacks some. The sample has around 110,000 clones; 55% to 75% are singletons. Sequenced: PBMCs. The receptors were gathered from a woman between 35 and 50 years old in good health and CMV-seropositive.

The chain couples TRBV10-3 to TRBJ1-5; unclear D gene. The V and J ends lost 3 bases and 0 bases respectively, with 6 bases between them. CDR1 is ENHRY, CDR2 SYGVKD, per germline. The CDR3 consists of 14 residues. CDR3 region: CAISDLVSNQPQHF. The CDR3 coding sequence is TGTGCCATCAGTGATTTAGTTAGCAATCAGCCCCAGCATTTT.

This clone appeared once. The rearrangement links TRBV5-5 to TRBJ1-1, with D possibly matching TRBD1 (5 bases). The CDR3 sequence is 13 residues long. V dropped 2 bases and J dropped 3 bases, with 8 bases sitting between them. The V gene's germline CDR1 is SGHKS and CDR2 YYEKEE (reference sequence). The CDR3 DNA is TGTGCCAGCAGCTTCAGGGTGGACACTGAAGCTTTCTTT. It specifies CASSFRVDTEAFF.

V and J are TRBV25-1 and TRBJ2-7, with D possibly being TRBD1 (6 bases). V was trimmed by 4 bases and J by 5 bases, leaving 21 bases between them. Germline CDR1 and CDR2: MGHDK and SYGVNS. The CDR3 spans 16 residues. In nucleotides, the CDR3 is TGTGCCAGCAGTGTCACCCAGGACAGTTTAATCCACGAGCAGTACTTC. Protein product: CASSVTQDSLIHEQYF.

The genes are TRBV28 and TRBJ1-4; 12 bases agree with TRBD1. The CDR3 spans 15 residues. Germline CDR1 MDHEN, CDR2 SYDVKM. V lost 7 bases and J lost 8; bases outside the gene matches: 8. CDR3 sequence: CASTLSGTGGEKLFF. In DNA form, the CDR3 reads TGTGCCAGCACTCTCTCCGGGACAGGGGGCGAAAAACTGTTTTTT.

The gene calls are TRBV4-2 and TRBJ2-1, with a tentative D call TRBD2 (6 bases). CDR1 is LGHNA and CDR2 is YNFKEQ in the germline V gene. CDR3 length: 15 residues. V shed 4 bases and J shed 8 bases, with 18 bases lying between them. This chain's CDR3 is CASSLTPGGGDEQFF. The CDR3 DNA follows: TGTGCCAGCAGCCTAACGCCAGGTGGAGGGGATGAGCAGTTCTTC.

The chain couples TRBV6-5 to TRBJ1-5, with a possible D match to TRBD1 (5 bases). This CDR3 region has 16 residues. CDR1 is MNHEY and CDR2 is SVGAGI in the germline V gene. Trimming cost V 4 bases and J 2 bases, with 15 bases left between them. The CDR3 is CASSLGGGEGNQPQHF. Written as DNA, the CDR3 is TGTGCCAGCAGTTTGGGTGGAGGGGAAGGCAATCAGCCCCAGCATTTT.

This clone appeared a single time. Written as DNA, the CDR3 is TGTGCCAGCAGTGGCGCTCACGAGCAGTTCTTC. This encodes CASSGAHEQFF. The chain joins TRBV6-1 to TRBJ2-1, with D hard to call. The CDR3 is 11 residues long. Trimming removed 4 bases from V and 10 bases from J, with 8 bases in between. In germline, CDR1 is MNHNS, CDR2 SASEGT.

The chain recombines TRBV7-9 with TRBJ1-2, with 11 nucleotides matching TRBD1. The CDR3 has 15 amino acids. V shed 3 bases and J 4 bases; nucleotides not matched to a gene: 4. From germline, CDR1 is SEHNR and CDR2 FQNEAQ (reference sequence). The CDR3 sequence: CASSLRDRGGYGYTF. DNA for the CDR3: TGTGCCAGCAGCTTGAGGGACAGGGGGGGCTATGGCTACACCTTC.

J is TRBJ1-5 and V is TRBV4-1; no clear D gene. The CDR3 is 13 residues long. Germline V gene lookup returns CDR1 MGHRA and CDR2 YSYEKL. V was shortened by 1 base and J by 5 bases, with 6 bases between the two germline ends. The CDR3 spells CASSQGEDQPQHF. CDR3 bases: TGCGCCAGCAGCCAAGGAGAAGATCAGCCCCAGCATTTT.

This clone was picked up a small number of times. This chain connects TRBV6-5 to TRBJ2-7, with TRBD1 matching 7 bases. This CDR3 is 15 amino acids long. V was pared by 0 bases and J by 2 bases, with 4 bases of the junction left unmatched. From germline, CDR1 is MNHEY and CDR2 SVGAGI. The CDR3 DNA follows: TGTGCCAGCAGTTACTCAGGGGGCCAAACCTACGAGCAGTACTTC. Protein product: CASSYSGGQTYEQYF.

This CDR3 reads CASSSDAGLAGIIWSGPKETQYF. As DNA, the CDR3 is TGTGCCAGCAGTTCTGACGCGGGACTAGCGGGTATCATTTGGTCTGGACCCAAAGAGACCCAGTACTTC. J is TRBJ2-5 and V is TRBV28; 12 positions match TRBD2. Germline CDR1 reads MDHEN; CDR2 reads SYDVKM. This CDR3 spans 23 amino acids. V lost 4 bases and J lost 3; bases outside the gene matches: 27.

The V and J genes are TRBV5-1 and TRBJ2-1, with 8 bases lining up with TRBD2. The ends lost 0 bases at V and 0 bases at J; junction bases unmatched: 2. Looked up from germline, CDR1 is SGHRS and CDR2 is YFSETQ. The CDR3 sequence is 16 residues long. The CDR3 here is CASSLAGGASYNEQFF. The CDR3 DNA is TGCGCCAGCAGCTTGGCCGGGGGGGCCTCCTACAATGAGCAGTTCTTC.